A selection of T cell receptor beta chains follows, all from one sample in a study of T-cell memory formation after mild COVID-19. TCRdb re-analysed the 5' RACE reads in MiXCR, keeping a single row per CDR3 protein. This table has fewer than 600,000 distinct CDR3 sequences, about 22% appearing once. Sequencing input: PBMCs or a T cell subset sorted from them (not recorded which). All receptors come from an adult woman who had mild COVID-19 (a few samples of this study predate the infection). Cell type and time point are not known. The CDR3 runs from the conserved cysteine through the conserved F or W. A D gene is named only where the DNA matches it firmly. Not every row has a clone size; where given, it reads once, few, many or a size class.

V	size	J	length	D	DNA	CDR3
TRBV2	NA	TRBJ2-4	14	NA	TGTGCCAGCAGCGACGGACAGAACAGGCACATTCAGTACTTC	CASSDGQNRHIQYF
TRBV5-1	NA	TRBJ2-5	18	TRBD2	TGCGCCAGCAGCCGAAGACTAGCGGCTTACAAAGATCAAGAGACCCAGTACTTC	CASSRRLAAYKDQETQYF
TRBV7-9	NA	TRBJ2-7	16	TRBD2	TGTGCCAGCAGTTCCCAAGGACTAGCGGGAGCCTACGAGCAGTACTTC	CASSSQGLAGAYEQYF
TRBV19	few	TRBJ2-1	15	NA	TGTGCCAGTAGTATAGCGGGTAGTTCCTACAATGAGCAGTTCTTC	CASSIAGSSYNEQFF
TRBV20-1	few	TRBJ2-1	12	TRBD2	TGCAGTGCCGGGACTAGCGGCAATGAGCAGTTCTTC	CSAGTSGNEQFF
TRBV29-1	NA	TRBJ2-5	14	TRBD2	TGCAGCGTTGATACTGCGGGAGGAGAGGAGACCCAGTACTTC	CSVDTAGGEETQYF
TRBV2	NA	TRBJ2-7	12	NA	TGTGCCAGCTCCCGGGACACCAACGAGCAGTACTTC	CASSRDTNEQYF
TRBV27	few	TRBJ2-3	17	NA	TGTGCCAGCAGTCCCATCAAATTGTGGGGGGGCATGGATACGCAGTATTTT	CASSPIKLWGGMDTQYF
TRBV19	NA	TRBJ2-1	15	TRBD2	TGTGCCAGTAGTGCCAGGACTAGCGCTGACAATGAGCAGTTCTTC	CASSARTSADNEQFF
TRBV4-3	few	TRBJ2-1	15	NA	TGCGCCAGCAGCCAAGATCCGGACAGTCAAGTGGGGCAGTTCTTC	CASSQDPDSQVGQFF
TRBV7-3	few	TRBJ2-1	17	TRBD2	TGTGCCAGCAGCTTAACGGAGCTAGCGGGGGGGCCGAGAGAGCAGTTCTTC	CASSLTELAGGPREQFF
TRBV12-3/TRBV12-4	many	TRBJ2-1	15	NA	TGTGCCAGCAGTTTTAGACAGCCTATATACAATGAGCAGTTCTTC	CASSFRQPIYNEQFF
TRBV12-3/TRBV12-4	many	TRBJ2-1	15	TRBD1	TGTGCCAGCAGTGTCCGGGACAGGGGAGGGAATGAGCAGTTCTTC	CASSVRDRGGNEQFF
TRBV18	NA	TRBJ2-7	15	NA	TGTGCCAGCTCACCAGGGGCAGGGCACCTCTACGAGCAGTACTTC	CASSPGAGHLYEQYF
TRBV5-4	few	TRBJ2-1	16	TRBD2	TGTGCCAGCACCACCGGAGGGGCTAGCGGCGGGAATGAGCAGTTCTTC	CASTTGGASGGNEQFF
TRBV5-6	few	TRBJ1-2	17	NA	TGTGCCAGCAGTTGGACCTCGGCTTCATGGGGGGCATCGACCTACACCTTC	CASSWTSASWGASTYTF
TRBV5-1	NA	TRBJ1-4	13	NA	TGCGCCAGCAGCTTGTGGCTCAATGAAAAACTGTTTTTT	CASSLWLNEKLFF
TRBV29-1	NA	TRBJ1-2	12	TRBD1	TGCAGCGTTGTTGGCAGGGGGTATGGCTACACCTTC	CSVVGRGYGYTF
TRBV4-3	NA	TRBJ2-5	17	TRBD2	TGCGCCAGCAGCCAAGATGTGACTAGCGGGAGTAGCGAGACCCAGTACTTC	CASSQDVTSGSSETQYF
TRBV24-1	NA	TRBJ2-7	14	TRBD2	TGTGCCATTTTCCGGACTAGCGGGACCTACGAGCAGTACTTC	CAIFRTSGTYEQYF
TRBV12-3/TRBV12-4	few	TRBJ1-2	17	TRBD1	TGTGCCAGCAGTTTAGGTCCCTCCGGGACAGATAGCCATGGCTACACCTTC	CASSLGPSGTDSHGYTF
TRBV9	few	TRBJ1-1	13	TRBD1	TGTGCCAGCAGCGTGGATCCAGGGGGCCGGGCTTTCTTT	CASSVDPGGRAFF
TRBV19	NA	TRBJ1-1	14	NA	TGTGCCAGTAGTACAGGACAGTCGAACACTGAAGCTTTCTTT	CASSTGQSNTEAFF
TRBV25-1	NA	TRBJ1-4	14	NA	TGTGCCAGCAGTGAATCTGGAGGTAATGAAAAACTGTTTTTT	CASSESGGNEKLFF
TRBV4-2	NA	TRBJ1-2	14	TRBD1	TGTGCCAGCAGCGAGGGACAGGGGAACTATGGCTACACCTTC	CASSEGQGNYGYTF
TRBV12-3/TRBV12-4	few	TRBJ2-1	16	NA	TGTGCCAGCAGCCGGACCCTTGAGAGCTCCTACAATGAGCAGTTCTTC	CASSRTLESSYNEQFF
TRBV6-4	NA	TRBJ2-5	13	NA	TGTGCCAGCAGTGACGGGTTAGGGGAGACCCAGTACTTC	CASSDGLGETQYF
TRBV4-1	NA	TRBJ1-1	13	NA	TGCGCCAGCAGCCCCCCCTGGGTCACTGAAGCTTTCTTT	CASSPPWVTEAFF
TRBV5-6	NA	TRBJ2-4	16	NA	TGTGCCAGCAGCTCCCCGCTATACCGAGCCAAAAACATTCAGTACTTC	CASSSPLYRAKNIQYF
TRBV6-1	few	TRBJ2-5	14	NA	TGTGCCAGCATGTTGACAGCCCTGGGGGAGACCCAGTACTTC	CASMLTALGETQYF
TRBV12-3/TRBV12-4	few	TRBJ1-6	15	NA	TGTGCCAGCAGTTTCCGTGGAACAGTGAATTCACCCCTCCACTTT	CASSFRGTVNSPLHF
TRBV28	many	TRBJ2-3	15	TRBD1	TGTGCCAGCAGTCTCGACAGGGGTAAAACAGATACGCAGTATTTT	CASSLDRGKTDTQYF
TRBV6-5	NA	TRBJ2-7	15	TRBD2	TGTGCCAGCAGTTCTATAGCGGGGGCCCCCTACGAGCAGTACTTC	CASSSIAGAPYEQYF
TRBV7-9	NA	TRBJ1-1	14	TRBD1	TGTGCCAGCAGGTGGACAGGGGGTAACACTGAAGCTTTCTTT	CASRWTGGNTEAFF
TRBV7-2	few	TRBJ2-1	16	TRBD1	TGTGCCAGCAGCTTTGGCGGGACAGGGGGAATCAATGAGCAGTTCTTC	CASSFGGTGGINEQFF
TRBV6-2/TRBV6-3	NA	TRBJ1-4	13	NA	TGTGCCAGCAGTTATCGGGGGGCTGAAAAACTGTTTTTT	CASSYRGAEKLFF
TRBV6-5	few	TRBJ1-2	12	NA	TGTGCCAGCAGTTACGCGGGGGCCGGCTACACCTTC	CASSYAGAGYTF
TRBV6-4	few	TRBJ2-3	16	NA	TGTGCCAGCAGTGACGAGGGCGGGCTAAACACAGATACGCAGTATTTT	CASSDEGGLNTDTQYF
TRBV20-1	few	TRBJ2-5	15	TRBD2	TGCAGTGCTAGAGATGGGACTAGCGGGAGGGGGACCCAGTACTTC	CSARDGTSGRGTQYF
TRBV7-2	few	TRBJ2-1	16	TRBD2	TGTGCCAGCAGCTCCGGGACTAGCGGGAGTTACGATGAGCAGTTCTTC	CASSSGTSGSYDEQFF
TRBV4-3	many	TRBJ2-1	16	TRBD2	TGCGCCAGCAGCCAAGTAGCTTGGGAGGGATACAATGAGCAGTTCTTC	CASSQVAWEGYNEQFF
TRBV19	NA	TRBJ1-2	16	TRBD1	TGTGCCAGTAGTAGTTATTGGCAGGGGGCTGGCTATGGCTACACCTTC	CASSSYWQGAGYGYTF